This T cell receptor (beta chain) was captured in a study of PD-1 blockade in classical Hodgkin lymphoma. The method was immunoSEQ multiplex PCR; TCRdb's version includes in-frame clones alone and lacks a portion of them. Of tens of thousands of clones in the sample, 80% to 90% were seen once. Only one count was recorded for this clone. What it binds is unknown. Regarding the study as a whole: Diminished baseline TCR diversity has been reported in newly diagnosed patients relative to healthy donors. Before treatment, complete responders showed about the same diversity as newly diagnosed patients. Whereas CD4+ TCR diversity had risen significantly by C4D1, CD8+ TCR diversity had not.

Sample time point: cycle 4 day 1 (C4D1), after more than five weeks of nivolumab. There was relapse after autologous stem cell transplantation in every patient, and there was variation in brentuximab vedotin exposure. Magnetic negative selection was used to purify CD4+ T cells from thawed PBMCs. The best responses consisted of complete response, partial response or progressive disease. The CDR3 has 14 amino acids. V dropped 0 bases and J dropped 4 bases, with 9 bases sitting between them. The V gene's germline CDR1 is SGHTA and CDR2 FQGNSA. The source of this sequence is a human donor with classical Hodgkin lymphoma. This sample comprised CD4+ T cells from blood, obtained before the fourth cycle of nivolumab. This rearrangement joins TRBV7-2 to TRBJ1-1; D is undetermined. The CDR3, as DNA: TGTGCCAGCAGCTTAGCTCCGGCAGTCACTGAAGCTTTCTTT. It specifies CASSLAPAVTEAFF.